Listed below are T cell receptor beta chains from one sample, sequenced in a study of beta chain features in type 1 diabetes. The table came from immunoSEQ multiplex PCR; TCRdb's copy has only in-frame clones and leaves some out. The sample consists of 100,000 to 150,000 clones, about 18% of them appearing once. The specimen was central memory CD4+ T cells from blood. Source of these receptors: a man between 18 and 35 years old with type 1 diabetes. CDR3s include the opening cysteine and the closing phenylalanine or tryptophan. Each record gives: CDR3 protein, CDR3 DNA, J gene, D gene, clone size, V gene. The D gene is left open where the match is weak. For some rows the clone size is stated as once, few or many, or as a class when expanded; others skip it.

CASSMTRDNEQFF TGTGCCAGTAGTATGACGAGAGACAATGAGCAGTTCTTC TRBJ2-1 NA NA TRBV19
CSVRRAEGNEQFF TGCAGCGTTAGGCGGGCCGAGGGGAATGAGCAGTTCTTC TRBJ2-1 NA NA TRBV29-1
CAIRGGASTEAFF TGTGCCATACGAGGGGGCGCATCCACTGAAGCTTTCTTT TRBJ1-1 TRBD1 few TRBV10-3
CASSFKGSGANVLTF TGTGCCAGCAGTTTTAAGGGCTCTGGGGCCAACGTCCTGACTTTC TRBJ2-6 NA few TRBV27
CASSLVRNTEAFF TGTGCCAGCAGCTTGGTTAGGAACACTGAAGCTTTCTTT TRBJ1-1 NA many TRBV11-1
CASSLAVRTGRYGYTF TGTGCCAGCAGCTTAGCTGTTCGGACAGGGAGATATGGCTACACCTTC TRBJ1-2 TRBD1 NA TRBV7-9
CASKTQAGGNEQFF TGTGCCAGCAAAACCCAGGCAGGTGGCAATGAGCAGTTCTTC TRBJ2-1 NA few TRBV6-6
CAWNPGQGEKLFF TGTGCCTGGAATCCGGGACAGGGGGAAAAACTGTTTTTT TRBJ1-4 TRBD1 NA TRBV30
CASKRLPGQFRDEQFF TGTGCCAGCAAACGACTCCCGGGACAATTTCGGGATGAGCAGTTCTTC TRBJ2-1 NA NA TRBV2
CASSRGRQGNNQPQHF TGTGCCAGCAGCCGCGGGCGGCAGGGGAACAATCAGCCCCAGCATTTT TRBJ1-5 NA many TRBV7-9
CASSPLEAGTNSPLHF TGCGCCAGCAGCCCCCTAGAGGCCGGTACAAATTCACCCCTCCACTTT TRBJ1-6 NA many TRBV5-1
CAISESSGNLPYEQYF TGTGCCATCAGTGAGTCAAGCGGTAACCTGCCCTACGAGCAGTACTTC TRBJ2-7 NA few TRBV10-3
CASSHERDRLYEQYF TGTGCCAGCAGCCATGAACGGGACAGACTCTACGAGCAGTACTTC TRBJ2-7 TRBD1 many TRBV14
CASSDDTDTQYF TGTGCCAGCTCGGATGACACAGATACGCAGTATTTT TRBJ2-3 NA NA TRBV18
CSVARSSLYEQYF TGCAGCGTTGCTCGGTCATCGCTTTACGAGCAGTACTTC TRBJ2-7 NA few TRBV29-1
CASSLSPPPDTQYF TGCGCCAGCAGCTTGAGTCCGCCCCCAGATACGCAGTATTTT TRBJ2-3 NA NA TRBV5-1
CASSLRTSGEYEQYF TGTGCCAGCAGCTTACGGACTAGCGGGGAATACGAGCAGTACTTC TRBJ2-7 TRBD2 few TRBV7-8
CASSQDTSGGPLGYEQYF TGCGCCAGCAGCCAAGATACTAGCGGGGGACCACTGGGGTACGAGCAGTACTTC TRBJ2-7 TRBD2 many TRBV4-1
CASSPPQGRETQYF TGTGCCAGCTCACCACCCCAGGGAAGGGAGACCCAGTACTTC TRBJ2-5 NA once TRBV18
CASSLAGYHTDTQYF TGCGCCAGCAGCTTGGCCGGGTACCACACAGATACGCAGTATTTT TRBJ2-3 NA few TRBV5-1
CASSFVGEQFF TGTGCCAGCAGCTTTGTCGGTGAGCAGTTCTTC TRBJ2-1 NA few TRBV11-2
CASSYLGLDGETQYF TGTGCCAGCAGTTACCTCGGGCTGGATGGGGAGACCCAGTACTTC TRBJ2-5 NA NA TRBV6-5
CASSLFGQSSGNTIYF TGTGCCAGCAGCTTATTCGGACAGAGCTCTGGAAACACCATATATTTT TRBJ1-3 NA few TRBV7-2
CASSLAPDGLLETQYF TGCGCCAGCAGCTTGGCCCCCGACGGACTCCTGGAGACCCAGTACTTC TRBJ2-5 NA few TRBV5-1
CASRRTGGSYEQYF TGTGCCAGCAGGCGGACAGGGGGCTCCTACGAGCAGTACTTC TRBJ2-7 TRBD1 NA TRBV28
CASSLAASGGVNTEAFF TGTGCCAGCAGCTTAGCGGCAAGTGGTGGGGTGAACACTGAAGCTTTCTTT TRBJ1-1 NA NA TRBV7-9
CASKTSTDTQYF TGTGCCAGCAAGACTAGCACAGATACGCAGTATTTT TRBJ2-3 NA many TRBV7-2
CSVKDREGNQPQHF TGCAGCGTTAAAGACAGGGAAGGCAATCAGCCCCAGCATTTT TRBJ1-5 TRBD1 few TRBV29-1
CASSLDAAREDTQYF TGTGCCAGCAGCTTAGATGCGGCCAGGGAGGATACGCAGTATTTT TRBJ2-3 NA many TRBV7-9
CASTRDYGTDTQYF TGTGCCAGCACAAGGGACTACGGCACAGATACGCAGTATTTT TRBJ2-3 TRBD2 NA TRBV27
CSVRQGDTEAFF TGCAGCGTTAGGCAGGGGGACACTGAAGCTTTCTTT TRBJ1-1 TRBD1 few TRBV29-1
CASSYPPGADYGYTF TGTGCCAGCAGTTACCCCCCGGGGGCGGACTATGGCTACACCTTC TRBJ1-2 NA NA TRBV6-5
CAISEKQVKYQETQYF TGTGCCATCAGCGAAAAACAGGTTAAGTACCAAGAGACCCAGTACTTC TRBJ2-5 NA NA TRBV10-3
CASSDSGWEQPQHF TGCGCCAGCAGTGACTCGGGGTGGGAGCAGCCCCAGCATTTT TRBJ1-5 NA NA TRBV10-2
CATLARRDTQYF TGTGCCACCCTGGCGCGGCGAGATACGCAGTATTTT TRBJ2-3 NA NA TRBV19
CAWGGSPGFF TGTGCCTGGGGTGGCTCCCCGGGGTTCTTC TRBJ2-1 NA NA TRBV30
CASSLQAPTYNEQFF TGCGCCAGCAGCCTTCAGGCACCCACCTACAATGAGCAGTTCTTC TRBJ2-1 NA few TRBV5-1